This entry describes one T cell receptor (beta chain). The target antigen is unknown. This entry belongs to a study of shared clonotypes between healthy human individuals. The method was immunoSEQ multiplex PCR; TCRdb's version includes in-frame clones alone and lacks a portion of them. Of 400,000 to 600,000 clones in the sample, roughly 95% were seen once. Findings of the study overall: The authors expected sequencing depth to affect clonotype sharing among donors.

This TCR came from a woman in her twenties or thirties in good health. The sample was naive CD4+ T cells sorted from blood. Indicated subset: CD45RA+ positively selected.

For the CDR3, the DNA is TGCGCCAGCAGCTTGGTAGCAGGGAACAAACAGTACTTC. Protein product: CASSLVAGNKQYF. The V call is TRBV5-1, the J call TRBJ2-7; D may be TRBD1 (5 bases). This CDR3 contains 13 residues. CDR1 is SGHRS, CDR2 YFSETQ, per germline. The germline V and J ends were trimmed by 0 bases and 10 bases, with 14 bases remaining between them.